A selection of T cell receptor beta chains follows, all from one sample in a study of cytomegalovirus exposure and HLA in healthy donors. The assay was immunoSEQ multiplex PCR, and TCRdb's table has in-frame clones only and misses some. The sample contains some 180,000 clones, roughly a tenth of which appear only once. Sequenced input: PBMCs. Receptors were obtained from a woman under 40 in good health and CMV-seropositive. Both conserved end residues are part of each CDR3. The order of the fields is V gene, D gene, CDR3 protein. A D gene is named only where the DNA matches it firmly.

v_gene: TRBV30
d_gene: .
CDR3aa: CAWSTGRGGYGYTF

v_gene: TRBV7-9
d_gene: TRBD1
CDR3aa: CASSIGQGGRDTQYF

v_gene: TRBV5-6
d_gene: TRBD1
CDR3aa: CASSLGQASGYTF

v_gene: TRBV2
d_gene: TRBD1
CDR3aa: CASADRGETLAFF

v_gene: TRBV18
d_gene: .
CDR3aa: CASSPRTRDTEAFF

v_gene: TRBV2
d_gene: .
CDR3aa: CASSEVSVVTDTQYF

v_gene: TRBV5-1
d_gene: .
CDR3aa: CASSNRRATDTQYF

v_gene: TRBV5-1
d_gene: TRBD1
CDR3aa: CASSLSGQVDQPQHF

v_gene: TRBV23-1
d_gene: .
CDR3aa: CASSLVSEGTEAFF

v_gene: TRBV5-1
d_gene: TRBD2
CDR3aa: CASSLARRTSQINEQFF

v_gene: TRBV2
d_gene: .
CDR3aa: CAILLERAYNEQFF

v_gene: TRBV5-1
d_gene: .
CDR3aa: CASSLAVGHQPQHF

v_gene: TRBV5-6
d_gene: .
CDR3aa: CASSLGAGDFYGYTF

v_gene: TRBV7-9
d_gene: .
CDR3aa: CASSLVPETAGEQYF

v_gene: TRBV7-8
d_gene: TRBD1
CDR3aa: CASSFGTGGGYTF

v_gene: TRBV12-5
d_gene: TRBD1
CDR3aa: CASGSRDRGPPNYGYTF

v_gene: TRBV5-6
d_gene: .
CDR3aa: CASSSYRDWYEQYF

v_gene: TRBV5-1
d_gene: TRBD2
CDR3aa: CASSHGTSGTEDTQYF

v_gene: TRBV7-8
d_gene: TRBD2
CDR3aa: CASRTSVKETQYF

v_gene: TRBV5-6
d_gene: TRBD1
CDR3aa: CASSLKQGAGGGYGYTF

v_gene: TRBV11-1
d_gene: TRBD1
CDR3aa: CASSPRGRGHKDTQYF

v_gene: TRBV4-1
d_gene: TRBD1
CDR3aa: CASSQPYRDRGNYGYTF

v_gene: TRBV7-2
d_gene: TRBD2
CDR3aa: CASSSQSLLAGGNEQFF

v_gene: TRBV30
d_gene: .
CDR3aa: CAGTGRLGEKLFF

v_gene: TRBV12-5
d_gene: TRBD2
CDR3aa: CASGLWLAGPYQETQYF

v_gene: TRBV7-8
d_gene: TRBD1
CDR3aa: CASSPHRDSKLQETQYF

v_gene: TRBV18
d_gene: .
CDR3aa: CASSPVEISGANVLTF

v_gene: TRBV6-1
d_gene: TRBD1
CDR3aa: CASSVDRESYEQYF

v_gene: TRBV14
d_gene: .
CDR3aa: CASSQGAGGAFF

v_gene: TRBV21-1
d_gene: .
CDR3aa: CASSKVNGETPYEQYF

v_gene: TRBV12-5
d_gene: TRBD2
CDR3aa: CASGLGSGGNNEQFF

v_gene: TRBV10-1
d_gene: .
CDR3aa: CASSESVGRYNEQFF

v_gene: TRBV5-4
d_gene: TRBD2
CDR3aa: CASSLGWAGGGNEQFF

v_gene: TRBV2
d_gene: TRBD1
CDR3aa: CASSARTGYGYTF

v_gene: TRBV11-2
d_gene: TRBD2
CDR3aa: CASRFSAGGRETQYF

v_gene: TRBV6-7
d_gene: .
CDR3aa: CASTSGVQGYTF

v_gene: TRBV4-1
d_gene: TRBD1
CDR3aa: CASSRGQGAYEQYF

v_gene: TRBV6-1
d_gene: TRBD1
CDR3aa: CASSGDRANLNNEQFF

v_gene: TRBV7-2
d_gene: .
CDR3aa: CAIRTRSGYGYTF

v_gene: TRBV4-2
d_gene: TRBD2
CDR3aa: CASSQGLAGSLTDTQYF

v_gene: TRBV5-1
d_gene: .
CDR3aa: CASSLRELSNYGYTF

v_gene: TRBV27
d_gene: TRBD1
CDR3aa: CASSPGQGPTNEKLFF

v_gene: TRBV10-1
d_gene: .
CDR3aa: CASLPTGGVKTQYF

v_gene: TRBV12-2
d_gene: .
CDR3aa: CASRFVQHF

v_gene: TRBV7-2
d_gene: TRBD2
CDR3aa: CASSLVTSGVYEQYF